These 22 T cell receptor beta chains came from one sample sequenced in a study of T cell changes during pregnancy in multiple sclerosis. Method: immunoSEQ multiplex PCR; TCRdb's copy keeps in-frame clones and lacks some. The repertoire holds tens of thousands of clones, with around 90% as singletons. Sequences were derived from CD4+ T cells from peripheral blood mononuclear cells, sampled before pregnancy. These receptors all stem from a female donor with multiple sclerosis, enrolled in a pregnancy study.

This sequence joins TRBV7-3 and TRBJ1-3; D is unresolved. Per germline, CDR1 SGHTA and CDR2 FQGTGA. Trimming stripped 5 bases from V and 3 bases from J, with 8 bases between. The CDR3 length is 13 residues. The CDR3 sequence is CASSPSRGNTIYF. The CDR3 nucleotides are TGTGCCAGCAGCCCAAGCCGTGGAAACACCATATATTTT.

This sequence joins TRBV30 and TRBJ1-1; tentative D call: TRBD1 (6 bases). The germline CDR1 and CDR2 sequences are GTSNPN and SVGIG (reference sequence). The CDR3 has 14 amino acids. Deletions cut 3 bases from V and 4 bases from J, with 15 bases between. CDR3 protein: CAWRQDLGATEAFF. The CDR3 DNA sequence: TGTGCCTGGAGACAGGACCTGGGGGCCACTGAAGCTTTCTTT.

The chain carries TRBV5-8 and TRBJ1-5; no clear D gene. The V gene's germline CDR1 is SGHTS and CDR2 YDEGEE. Trimming cost V 4 bases and J 1 base, with 12 bases left between them. The CDR3 totals 15 residues. CDR3 sequence (DNA): TGTGCCAGCAGCCGCGGGCAGTTAAGCAATCAGCCCCAGCATTTT. Translation gives CASSRGQLSNQPQHF.

V usage is TRBV11-2 and J usage is TRBJ2-3, with 10 bases aligning to TRBD2. Germline V lookup: CDR1 SGHAT, CDR2 FQNNGV. Germline trimming cut 3 bases from V and 2 bases from J; bases unmatched to any gene: 2. This CDR3 region has 15 residues. The CDR3 loop is CASSFSGGNTDTQYF. As DNA, the CDR3 is TGTGCCAGCAGCTTTAGCGGGGGGAACACAGATACGCAGTATTTT. The entire variable domain, with the rest obtained from reference TRBV11-2 and TRBJ2-3, is as follows: EAGVAQSPRYKIIEKRQSVAFWCNPISGHATLYWYQQILGQGPKLLIQFQNNGVVDDSQLPKDRFSAERLKGVDSTLKIQPAKLEDSAVYLCASSFSGGNTDTQYFGPGTRLTVL.

This chain uses TRBV6-1 with TRBJ2-1, with no clear D. This CDR3 is 15 amino acids long. The V end lost 5 bases, the J end lost 0 bases, and 11 bases lay between the germline ends. Germline V gene sequence: CDR1 MNHNS, CDR2 SASEGT. The DNA for the CDR3 is TGTGCCAGCAGTTCTGAGGCCAGCTCCTACAATGAGCAGTTCTTC. It specifies CASSSEASSYNEQFF.

This clone appeared once. The chain is built from TRBV28 and TRBJ1-2, with 10 bases identical to TRBD1. V shed 6 bases, J shed 3 bases, and the junction held 1 base outside the gene matches. This CDR3 is 13 amino acids long. Germline V CDR1 and CDR2: MDHEN, SYDVKM. The CDR3 DNA reads TGTGCCAGCAGGACAGGGGGCGACTATGGCTACACCTTC. This encodes CASRTGGDYGYTF.

The chain couples TRBV30 to TRBJ2-7, with 12 nucleotides matching TRBD2. V was pared by 5 bases and J by 3 bases, with 5 bases of the junction left unmatched. The CDR3 consists of 14 residues. Germline lookup yields CDR1 GTSNPN and CDR2 SVGIG (reference sequence). The CDR3, as DNA: TGTGCCTGGCGGAAGACTAGCGGGAGCTACGAGCAGTACTTC. This codes for CAWRKTSGSYEQYF.

This chain links TRBV7-3 with TRBJ2-1; 9 bases match TRBD2. Germline assignment: CDR1 SGHTA and CDR2 FQGTGA. This CDR3 has 17 residues. J lost 0 bases, V lost 4 bases, and 7 bases had no gene match. CDR3 DNA: TGTGCCAGCAGCTCCGATAGCGGGGGCAGCTCCTACAATGAGCAGTTCTTC. Its translation: CASSSDSGGSSYNEQFF.

This chain joins TRBV10-3 and TRBJ2-7; D possibly corresponds to TRBD1 (6 bases). Germline loops: CDR1 ENHRY, CDR2 SYGVKD. CDR3 length: 13 amino acids. Trimming took 3 bases from V and 7 from J, leaving 13 bases between them. CDR3: CAISDDRFEEQYF. The DNA for the CDR3 is TGTGCCATCAGTGACGACAGGTTCGAGGAGCAGTACTTC.

J is TRBJ1-1 and V is TRBV2, with 8 nucleotides matching TRBD1. Losses at the gene ends were 6 bases for V and 5 bases for J; bases not matched to a gene: 8. The CDR3 is made up of 14 amino acids. Germline values: CDR1 SNHLY, CDR2 FYNNEI. This CDR3 is CASSVTGGGTEAFF. CDR3 in DNA: TGTGCCAGCAGCGTCACAGGGGGGGGGACTGAAGCTTTCTTT.

This sequence joins TRBV5-1 and TRBJ1-3; TRBD1 matches at 8 bases. There are 20 residues in the CDR3. The junction had 18 bases not matched to a gene; V was cut back by 4 bases and J by 0 bases. Germline loops: CDR1 SGHRS, CDR2 YFSETQ. The CDR3 coding sequence is TGCGCCAGCAGCCAGGAAGGGGACAGGCGATGGGGTTACTCTGGAAACACCATATATTTT. It encodes CASSQEGDRRWGYSGNTIYF.

The chain carries TRBV7-2 and TRBJ2-7, with 13 bases that match TRBD2. The V gene's germline CDR1 is SGHTA and CDR2 FQGNSA. This CDR3 is built from 17 residues. V lost 2 bases, J lost 2 bases, and 6 bases stayed unmatched. The CDR3 bases are TGTGCCAGCAGCTTAAGCGGACTAGCGGGGGACCCCTACGAGCAGTACTTC. Its protein product is CASSLSGLAGDPYEQYF.

The chain uses TRBV11-2 and TRBJ2-3; D unresolved. The CDR3 covers 13 residues. V lost 0 bases, J lost 9 bases, and 10 bases lay in between. Looked up from germline, CDR1 is SGHAT and CDR2 is FQNNGV. The CDR3, as DNA: TGTGCCAGCAGCTTAGATATTTCGAGAACGCAGTATTTT. It specifies CASSLDISRTQYF.

The V call is TRBV5-1, the J call TRBJ2-1; maybe TRBD2 (6 bases). Germline V gives CDR1 SGHRS, CDR2 YFSETQ. The length of the CDR3 is 15 residues. V lost 4 bases and J lost 9, with 20 bases in between. CDR3 bases: TGCGCCAGCAGCCTCCTAGCGACTTTAGAGGGTGAGCAGTTCTTC. Its protein product is CASSLLATLEGEQFF.

The chain uses TRBV19 and TRBJ1-1, with D possibly being TRBD1 (5 bases). V lost 3 bases and J lost 4, with 9 bases in between. The CDR3 has 13 residues. CDR1 LNHDA and CDR2 SQIVND come from the germline V gene (reference sequence). Written as DNA, the CDR3 is TGTGCCAGTAGTATCCGGGGGATCACTGAAGCTTTCTTT. Amino acids: CASSIRGITEAFF.

V is TRBV27 and J is TRBJ1-5, with TRBD1 matching 12 bases. The V gene end was trimmed by 6 bases and the J gene end by 9 bases; junction bases not matched to a gene: 18. Germline V lookup: CDR1 MNHEY, CDR2 SMNVEV (reference sequence). The CDR3 totals 18 residues. The CDR3 DNA sequence: TGTGCCAGCAGCTACCTTAAACCCGGGACAGGGGGCGTACGGCCCCAGCATTTT. This gives the protein CASSYLKPGTGGVRPQHF.

J is TRBJ2-7 and V is TRBV7-9; 12 nucleotides agree with TRBD1. Germline CDR1 is SEHNR and CDR2 is FQNEAQ (reference sequence). The V gene end was trimmed by 6 bases and the J gene end by 4 bases; junction bases not matched to a gene: 10. CDR3 length: 16 residues. The CDR3 reads CASSSGTGGASYEQYF. The DNA of the CDR3 is TGTGCCAGCAGTTCCGGGACAGGGGGCGCGAGTTACGAGCAGTACTTC.

The rearrangement links TRBV19 to TRBJ1-1; 9 positions match TRBD1. CDR1 LNHDA and CDR2 SQIVND come from the germline V gene (reference sequence). The CDR3 runs 14 residues. Trimming took 6 bases from V and 5 from J; bases not matched to a gene: 7. CDR3 region: CASRSTGGRTEAFF. In DNA form, the CDR3 reads TGTGCCAGTAGAAGCACAGGGGGCAGGACTGAAGCTTTCTTT.

The chain employs TRBV30 and TRBJ2-6, with 11 bases matching TRBD1. J lost 4 bases, V lost 1 base, and 6 bases had no gene match. Per germline, CDR1 GTSNPN and CDR2 SVGIG (reference sequence). The CDR3 consists of 17 residues. CDR3 sequence (DNA): TGTGCCTGGAGTGGAGGACAGGGGGCGCAGGGGGCCAACGTCCTGACTTTC. The encoded protein is CAWSGGQGAQGANVLTF.

The chain employs TRBV15 and TRBJ1-1, with D possibly matching TRBD1 (5 bases). Trimming took off 3 bases at V and 11 bases at J, with 13 bases between the two ends. The CDR3 extends over 12 amino acids. Germline assignment: CDR1 LNHNV and CDR2 YYDKDF (reference sequence). The CDR3 DNA reads TGTGCCACCAGCAGGAGCGGGGCGCGTGCTTTCTTT. It encodes CATSRSGARAFF. Full variable domain (outside the CDR3, taken from reference TRBV15 and TRBJ1-1): DAMVIQNPRYQVTQFGKPVTLSCSQTLNHNVMYWYQQKSSQAPKLLFHYYDKDFNNEADTPDNFQSRRPNTSFCFLDIRSPGLGDTAMYLCATSRSGARAFFGQGTRLTVV.

This clone was seen only a few times. The gene calls are TRBV19 and TRBJ2-7; perhaps TRBD1 as D (6 bases). The length of the CDR3 is 15 residues. V lost 0 bases, J lost 7 bases, and 16 bases lay in between. Germline CDR1 and CDR2: LNHDA and SQIVND (reference sequence). The DNA of the CDR3 is TGTGCCAGTAGTATAGATGGGACACCCAGTTGGGAGCAGTACTTC. It translates to CASSIDGTPSWEQYF. Supplemented by reference TRBV19 and TRBJ2-7, the full variable domain reads DGGITQSPKYLFRKEGQNVTLSCEQNLNHDAMYWYRQDPGQGLRLIYYSQIVNDFQKGDIAEGYSVSREKKESFPLTVTSAQKNPTAFYLCASSIDGTPSWEQYFGPGTRLTVT.

The chain couples TRBV7-2 to TRBJ1-5; TRBD1 matches 7 bases. The CDR3 runs 15 residues. The germline gives CDR1 SGHTA, CDR2 FQGNSA. The V and J ends lost 4 bases and 1 base, in that order; junction bases with no gene match: 4. CDR3 loop: CASSSDRPSNQPQHF. The DNA of the CDR3 is TGTGCCAGCAGCTCGGACAGGCCCAGCAATCAGCCCCAGCATTTT. Drawing the rest from reference TRBV7-2 and TRBJ1-5, the complete variable domain is GAGVSQSPSNKVTEKGKDVELRCDPISGHTALYWYRQSLGQGLEFLIYFQGNSAPDKSGLPSDRFSAERTGGSVSTLTIQRTQQEDSAVYLCASSSDRPSNQPQHFGDGTRLSIL.